These T cell receptor beta chains were read from a single sample in a study of T cell repertoires in cytomegalovirus infection. These receptors lack a known antigen. MiXCR, run by TCRdb on the reads, gives a single entry per CDR3 protein. Among 600,000 to 700,000 distinct CDR3 sequences listed, around a third were seen once. Sequences were derived from cultured PBMCs, sampled from culture after CMV antigen stimulation. Receptors were obtained from a human donor in good health (CMV status not recorded). Some clones in this sample may be carry-over from other donors' samples. Both conserved end residues are part of each CDR3. D genes are given only for firm matches. Clone size, where shown, is once, few, many, or a class for clones that have expanded.

j_call d_call clone_size v_call cdr3_nt cdr3_aa
TRBJ2-5 - few TRBV12-3/TRBV12-4 TGTGCCAGCAGTTTTCGTCCTTGGCCGGTGGGGCAAGAGACCCAGTACTTC CASSFRPWPVGQETQYF
TRBJ2-7 TRBD1 few TRBV7-9 TGTGCCAGCGGGACAGGACTTAACGAGCAGTACTTC CASGTGLNEQYF
TRBJ2-5 - few TRBV14 TGTGCCAGCAGCCAAGATTGGACCCAAGAGACCCAGTACTTC CASSQDWTQETQYF
TRBJ2-1 TRBD1 - TRBV5-8 TGTGCCAGCAGCACCGGACAGGGGTGGTTCAATGAGCAGTTCTTC CASSTGQGWFNEQFF
TRBJ2-1 TRBD2 - TRBV7-9 TGTGCCAGCAGCTTAACAGCGGGAGGTTCCTACAATGAGCAGTTCTTC CASSLTAGGSYNEQFF
TRBJ1-4 - few TRBV7-2 TGTGCCAGCAGAAATGGGGGGAAACTGTTTTTT CASRNGGKLFF
TRBJ2-3 TRBD2 - TRBV11-2 TGTGCCAGCAGCCCACTAGCGGGGCGCACAGATACGCAGTATTTT CASSPLAGRTDTQYF
TRBJ2-1 TRBD2 - TRBV7-6 TGTGCCAGCAGCTCTGAAGCGGGGGGGCCGCGGGGCCATGAGCAGTTCTTC CASSSEAGGPRGHEQFF
TRBJ1-1 - - TRBV12-3/TRBV12-4 TGTGCCAGCGGAATGACAGACCCGAACACTGAAGCTTTCTTT CASGMTDPNTEAFF
TRBJ2-1 - few TRBV4-3 TGCGCCAGCAGCCAAGATGCTAGCACCCTATACCGGGAGCAGTTCTTC CASSQDASTLYREQFF
TRBJ2-5 TRBD1 many TRBV12-3/TRBV12-4 TGTGCCAGCAGTTTGACAGGGGGAGGAGAGACCCAGTACTTC CASSLTGGGETQYF
TRBJ1-5 - - TRBV7-9 TGTGCCAGCAGCTTAGGGCTAGGCGCAGGGGCTCAGCCCCAGCATTTT CASSLGLGAGAQPQHF
TRBJ1-2 - - TRBV6-5 TGTGCCAGCAGTGCTGAGGGGCGCGGGTATGGCTACACCTTC CASSAEGRGYGYTF
TRBJ2-1 - - TRBV11-2 TGTGCCAGCAGCTTACAGTTCGACCCCTCCGATGAGCAGTTCTTC CASSLQFDPSDEQFF
TRBJ1-1 TRBD1 few TRBV5-8 TGTGCCAGCAGCTTGGACAGGGGGCGAACTGAAGCTTTCTTT CASSLDRGRTEAFF
TRBJ1-2 - few TRBV7-2 TGTGCCAGCAGCAGAAGGGGGTCGGCAGCACAAACCTATGGCTACACCTTC CASSRRGSAAQTYGYTF
TRBJ1-1 - once TRBV3-1 TGTGCCAGCAGCCAAATCATGAACACTGAAGCTTTCTTT CASSQIMNTEAFF
TRBJ1-3 TRBD1 - TRBV2 TGTGCCAGCAGTGACGAGGGACAGCGAAGAAACACCATATATTTT CASSDEGQRRNTIYF
TRBJ2-7 - - TRBV7-2 TGTGCCAGCAGCCCTTCAACCGGCCCATACGAGCAGTACTTC CASSPSTGPYEQYF
TRBJ2-5 TRBD2 - TRBV6-6 TGTGCCAGCAGTTACTTTCTCTTGAAGCGGGATGGGGAGGTCCAAGAGACCCAGTACTTC CASSYFLLKRDGEVQETQYF
TRBJ1-4 - - TRBV4-1 TGCGCCAGCAGCCAAGAAGGAGTGAAACTGTTTTTT CASSQEGVKLFF
TRBJ2-1 - - TRBV11-2 TGTGCCAGCAGCTTAGGGGAGACTTATCACAATGAGCAGTTCTTC CASSLGETYHNEQFF
TRBJ2-5 - - TRBV7-2 TGTGCCAGCAGCTCCTCATACATAGCTGCCCAAGAGACCCAGTACTTC CASSSSYIAAQETQYF
TRBJ2-4 - - TRBV5-6 TGTGCCAGCAGCCCCCCTGGTCTCGAAAACATTCAGTACTTC CASSPPGLENIQYF
TRBJ2-7 TRBD2 - TRBV19 TGTGCCAGTAGTATAGGACTAGCGGGAGTCTACGAGCAGTACTTC CASSIGLAGVYEQYF
TRBJ2-1 - - TRBV12-3/TRBV12-4 TGTGCCAGCAGTATAGGACTATCGACCTACAATGAGCAGTTCTTC CASSIGLSTYNEQFF
TRBJ1-2 - - TRBV19 TGTGCCAGTAGTATTGGAGGCACCATTAACTATGGCTACACCTTC CASSIGGTINYGYTF
TRBJ2-5 - - TRBV10-3 TGTGCCATCAGCCCTACCGGTGGGACCCAGTACTTC CAISPTGGTQYF
TRBJ2-1 TRBD1 - TRBV7-6 TGTGCCAGCAGCACCGGGACAGGGGGCGGTGAGCAGTTCTTC CASSTGTGGGEQFF
TRBJ2-7 - - TRBV12-3/TRBV12-4 TGTGCCAGCTCTGGGGCGGGCCTAGAGCAGTACTTC CASSGAGLEQYF
TRBJ2-7 TRBD2 many TRBV7-2 TGTGCCAGCACCCGGGGGGGTACCAACTACGAGCAGTACTTC CASTRGGTNYEQYF
TRBJ2-2 - - TRBV3-1 TGTGCCAGCAGCCAAGGCCCGCGACGTGGGGAGCTGTTTTTT CASSQGPRRGELFF
TRBJ2-5 TRBD1 - TRBV29-1 TGCAGCGTCGGGGGAACAGGGGGTTTTGAGACCCAGTACTTC CSVGGTGGFETQYF
TRBJ1-2 TRBD1 - TRBV11-2 TGTGCCAGCAGCCCCGGACAGGGAAAGGGCTATGGCTACACCTTC CASSPGQGKGYGYTF
TRBJ2-5 TRBD2 - TRBV6-1 TGTGCCAGCAGTGAAGGAGGCCCAAAGCGGGGGTTGGTGGAGACCCAGTACTTC CASSEGGPKRGLVETQYF
TRBJ2-1 - many TRBV7-2 TGTGCCAGCAGCTTAGCGGCGACCTACAATGAGCAGTTCTTC CASSLAATYNEQFF
TRBJ1-5 TRBD1 - TRBV27 TGTGCCAGCAGTATAAACAGGGGGAATCAGCCCCAGCATTTT CASSINRGNQPQHF
TRBJ2-5 TRBD1 few TRBV6-2/TRBV6-3 TGTGCCAGCAGTTACTTTGGACAGGTCCAAGAGACCCAGTACTTC CASSYFGQVQETQYF
TRBJ2-7 - - TRBV6-6 TGTGCCAGCAGTTACACTCCCAGCCACTACGAGCAGTACTTC CASSYTPSHYEQYF
TRBJ1-6 TRBD1 - TRBV5-6 TGTGCCAGCAGCCCCGGACAGGGGCAGTATTCACCCCTCCACTTT CASSPGQGQYSPLHF
TRBJ2-2 - - TRBV4-1 TGCGCCAGCAGCCAAGCCGGCACTGCGAACACCGGGGAGCTGTTTTTT CASSQAGTANTGELFF
TRBJ2-6 TRBD1 few TRBV6-1 TGTGCCAGCAAAGAAAAAACAGGGGGCGTCGTCGTCTACTTGTTTTCTGGGGCCAACGTCCTGACTTTC CASKEKTGGVVVYLFSGANVLTF
TRBJ2-5 - many TRBV7-2 TGTGCCAGCAGCTGGATCCCAATAGGGGGGAGGGAGACCCAGTACTTC CASSWIPIGGRETQYF
TRBJ2-5 - - TRBV7-2 TGTGCCAGCAAAAAAGCGGCTACACAAGAGACCCAGTACTTC CASKKAATQETQYF
TRBJ1-2 - - TRBV4-1 TGCGCCAGCAGCCAACTACTTACGACCCCTAACTATGGCTACACCTTC CASSQLLTTPNYGYTF
TRBJ2-3 TRBD2 - TRBV20-1 TGCAGTGCCCGAAGGGGACTAGCGGTATTCACAGATACGCAGTATTTT CSARRGLAVFTDTQYF
TRBJ2-3 TRBD2 many TRBV7-2 TGTGCCAGCAGCTTTACAGCGGGGACAGATACGCAGTATTTT CASSFTAGTDTQYF
TRBJ1-5 - - TRBV2 TGTGCCAGCACTGGGGTTGGCGGTAGCAATCAGCCCCAGCATTTT CASTGVGGSNQPQHF
TRBJ1-1 - few TRBV25-1 TGTGCCAGCACCGACCGGGGAGTACAGAACACTGAAGCTTTCTTT CASTDRGVQNTEAFF
TRBJ2-7 - - TRBV20-1 TGCAGTGCTAGAGATTCTCGTTTAGGCAGGTACTACGAGCAGTACTTC CSARDSRLGRYYEQYF
TRBJ2-7 TRBD1 few TRBV7-2 TGTGCCAGCAGCTTTCGACAGGGGAACTACGAGCAGTACTTC CASSFRQGNYEQYF
TRBJ2-1 - few TRBV10-1 TGCGCCAGCAGTGAGATAGGGGACCCGCGGAATGAGCAGTTCTTC CASSEIGDPRNEQFF
TRBJ1-5 - once TRBV4-2 TGTGCCAGCAGCCCAGGTGGGGAAGCCAATCAGCCCCAGCATTTT CASSPGGEANQPQHF
TRBJ1-2 - - TRBV4-1 TGCGCCAGCAGCCAAGGTAAATCCTATGGCTACACCTTC CASSQGKSYGYTF